This T cell receptor beta chain was observed in a study of T cells in Graves' hyperthyroidism and ophthalmopathy. Blood was obtained at the first hyperthyroidism diagnosis, which preceded any ophthalmopathy symptoms. This clonotype was recorded at least ten times. Germline CDR1 SGHVS, CDR2 FNYEAQ. The V end lost 6 bases, the J end lost 0 bases, and 21 bases lay between the germline ends. The CDR3 loop spans 17 amino acids. Amplification targeted TCR beta CDR3 regions from RNA transcripts. HTBI primers were the set used in a first-round RT-PCR of the TCR CDR3. TCRdb fed the multiplex PCR reads into MiXCR, producing one record per CDR3 protein. The sample carries fewer than 450,000 distinct CDR3 sequences, 15% to 20% recorded once.

The clonotype comes from a woman aged 25 to 39 with Graves' hyperthyroidism that later progressed to Graves' ophthalmopathy. The sequencing input was blood. V and J are TRBV7-6 and TRBJ2-7; a possible D gene is TRBD2 (6 bases). The CDR3 DNA is TGTGCCAGCAGTCCGGGACCCGCCGGGACTGCCTCCTACGAGCAGTACTTC. Translating gives CASSPGPAGTASYEQYF.